One and the same sample provided the 18 T cell receptor beta chains below, sequenced in a study of blood T cell repertoires in COVID-19. Measured with immunoSEQ multiplex PCR; TCRdb has only the in-frame clones, and not every one. The table lists some 230,000 clones, 80% to 85% of them singletons. The sequenced material came from peripheral blood. Receptors originate from a woman aged 55-69 years with acute or convalescent COVID-19.

This chain links TRBV4-2 with TRBJ1-4, with D uncertain. The CDR3 contains 13 residues. V was shortened by 0 bases and J by 12 bases, with 11 bases between the two germline ends. Germline CDR1 LGHNA, CDR2 YNFKEQ. In nucleotides, the CDR3 is TGTGCCAGCAGCCAAGATCGCGAGGTAGAACTGTTTTTT. Translating gives CASSQDREVELFF.

V is TRBV2 and J is TRBJ2-3; D unresolved. Germline V lookup: CDR1 SNHLY, CDR2 FYNNEI. The CDR3 runs to 12 residues. V gave up 7 bases and J gave up 5 bases, with 10 bases separating them. CDR3: CASKPNGDTQYF. DNA of the CDR3: TGTGCCAGCAAACCTAACGGAGATACGCAGTATTTT.

The V and J genes are TRBV7-9 and TRBJ2-7, with a possible D match to TRBD1 (6 bases). The CDR3 length is 15 residues. V lost 3 bases to trimming and J lost 0 bases, with 12 bases between them. The germline gives CDR1 SEHNR, CDR2 FQNEAQ (reference sequence). The CDR3 loop is CASSFRGSRSYEQYF. As DNA, the CDR3 is TGTGCCAGCAGCTTCAGGGGCTCCCGCTCCTACGAGCAGTACTTC.

The chain is built from TRBV30 and TRBJ2-2, with 11 bases that match TRBD2. Germline loops: CDR1 GTSNPN, CDR2 SVGIG (reference sequence). The V gene end was trimmed by 0 bases and the J gene end by 6 bases; junction bases not matched to a gene: 3. The CDR3 runs to 15 residues. As DNA, the CDR3 is TGTGCCTGGAGTGTTTTAGCGGGGGGGCCCGGGGAGCTGTTTTTT. As protein: CAWSVLAGGPGELFF.

This chain links TRBV30 with TRBJ1-6, with 9 bases identical to TRBD1. The V gene's germline CDR1 is GTSNPN and CDR2 SVGIG (reference sequence). The CDR3 runs to 13 residues. V lost 8 bases to trimming and J lost 7 bases; unmatched junction nucleotides: 6. The CDR3 loop is CAQAGTGNSPLHF. The CDR3 DNA is TGTGCCCAGGCCGGGACAGGGAATTCACCCCTCCACTTT. The variable domain in full, completed from reference TRBV30 and TRBJ1-6, reads SQTIHQWPATLVQPVGSPLSLECTVEGTSNPNLYWYRQAAGRGLQLLFYSVGIGQISSEVPQNLSASRPQDRQFILSSKKLLLSDSGFYLCAQAGTGNSPLHFGNGTRLTVT.

The gene calls are TRBV4-2 and TRBJ1-1, with a tentative D call TRBD1 (6 bases). The length of the CDR3 is 15 residues. Germline CDR1 reads LGHNA; CDR2 reads YNFKEQ. The V and J ends lost 5 bases and 2 bases respectively, with 15 bases between them. The DNA of the CDR3 is TGTGCCAGCAGCACCCGGGACACCCATAACACTGAAGCTTTCTTT. Protein sequence: CASSTRDTHNTEAFF.

The chain employs TRBV28 and TRBJ1-4; 9 bases agree with TRBD1. Per germline, CDR1 MDHEN and CDR2 SYDVKM. J lost 7 bases, V lost 5 bases, and 8 bases had no gene match. The CDR3 runs 15 residues. CDR3 region: CASSPYSTGGEKLFF. CDR3 coding DNA: TGTGCCAGCAGTCCATACTCGACAGGGGGTGAAAAACTGTTTTTT. Using reference TRBV28 and TRBJ1-4 for the parts outside the CDR3, the full variable domain is DVKVTQSSRYLVKRTGEKVFLECVQDMDHENMFWYRQDPGLGLRLIYFSYDVKMKEKGDIPEGYSVSREKKERFSLILESASTNQTSMYLCASSPYSTGGEKLFFGSGTQLSVL.

The chain links TRBV30 to TRBJ2-3; the match to TRBD2 covers 8 bases. CDR3 length equals 15 residues. Germline V lookup: CDR1 GTSNPN, CDR2 SVGIG (reference sequence). The V segment lost 2 bases and the J segment 2 bases; nucleotides outside the gene matches: 6. CDR3 loop: CAWSTPAGVTDTQYF. The CDR3 DNA reads as TGTGCCTGGAGTACCCCAGCGGGGGTCACAGATACGCAGTATTTT.

The V gene is TRBV9, the J gene TRBJ1-1; D is unclear. CDR1 is SGDLS and CDR2 is YYNGEE in the germline V gene. The CDR3 spans 13 residues. V lost 2 bases and J lost 1, with 6 bases in between. The CDR3 region is CASSVSPNTEAFF. CDR3 sequence (DNA): TGTGCCAGCAGCGTCAGTCCGAACACTGAAGCTTTCTTT.

This chain joins TRBV14 and TRBJ2-2, with 7 positions matching TRBD1. CDR3 length: 14 residues. In germline, CDR1 is SGHDN, CDR2 FVKESK. V lost 1 base to trimming and J lost 5 bases; unmatched junction nucleotides: 1. CDR3 in DNA: TGTGCCAGCAGCCAAGTGACAGGGACCGGGGAGCTGTTTTTT. Translated: CASSQVTGTGELFF.

The V and J genes are TRBV4-2 and TRBJ1-4; D ambiguous. Trimming took 2 bases from V and 8 from J, leaving 18 bases between them. CDR3 length equals 16 residues. Germline CDR1 reads LGHNA; CDR2 reads YNFKEQ. CDR3 DNA sequence: TGTGCCAGCAGCCAAAATGCCAATGAGGGCGGGGAAAAACTGTTTTTT. Its protein product is CASSQNANEGGEKLFF.

The chain joins TRBV5-1 to TRBJ2-6; D remains unclear. CDR1 and CDR2 from the germline V gene are SGHRS and YFSETQ. This CDR3 region has 14 residues. Trimming left V 2 bases short and J 4 bases short, with 7 bases between. The CDR3 DNA reads as TGCGCCAGCAGCTTTTACGCGGGGGCCAACGTCCTGACTTTC. This sequence encodes CASSFYAGANVLTF.

The gene calls are TRBV3-1 (or the pseudogene TRBV3-2) and TRBJ2-1; unclear D gene. V was trimmed by 0 bases and J by 10 bases, leaving 4 bases between them. The CDR3 is 11 amino acids. Germline V lookup: CDR1 LGHDT, CDR2 YNNKEL (reference sequence). CDR3 amino acids: CASSQELEQFF. DNA of the CDR3: TGTGCCAGCAGCCAAGAATTAGAGCAGTTCTTC.

This chain links TRBV5-4 with TRBJ1-2, with D maybe TRBD1 (5 bases). Trimming left V 9 bases short and J 4 bases short, with 13 bases between. Germline V lookup: CDR1 SGHNT, CDR2 YYREEE (reference sequence). This CDR3 comprises 12 residues. The chain's CDR3 is CAMSDTAYGYTF. CDR3 DNA sequence: TGTGCCATGTCGGACACTGCCTATGGCTACACCTTC.

V and J are TRBV29-1 and TRBJ1-5, with D possibly matching TRBD1 (6 bases). There are 16 residues in the CDR3. The V end was cut by 2 bases, the J end by 3 bases, with 17 bases between. Germline V gene lookup returns CDR1 SQVTM and CDR2 ANQGSEA. This chain's CDR3 is CSVEWSAGAPNQPQHF. DNA for the CDR3: TGCAGCGTTGAATGGTCGGCAGGGGCCCCCAATCAGCCCCAGCATTTT.

The chain combines TRBV18 with TRBJ1-4; D not certain. The V gene lost 8 bases and the J gene lost 6 bases, with 10 bases spanning the gap. The germline gives CDR1 KGHSH, CDR2 LQKENI. The length of the CDR3 is 12 residues. Here the CDR3 reads CASRLTDEKLFF. The DNA of the CDR3 is TGTGCCAGCCGACTAACGGATGAAAAACTGTTTTTT.

The chain links TRBV3-1 (or the pseudogene TRBV3-2) to TRBJ1-6; 7 bases line up with TRBD1. V was clipped by 4 bases and J by 7 bases; unmatched bases: 7. Germline V CDR1 and CDR2: LGHDT, YNNKEL (reference sequence). The CDR3 has 15 amino acids. The CDR3 spells CASSLAGGSNSPLHF. Here the CDR3 DNA reads TGTGCCAGCAGCCTCGCAGGGGGGAGCAATTCACCCCTCCACTTT.

The chain combines TRBV19 with TRBJ1-1; 7 bases map to TRBD1. This CDR3 is 15 amino acids long. With 5 bases clipped from V and 4 bases from J, the junction kept 10 bases outside the gene matches. Germline lookup yields CDR1 LNHDA and CDR2 SQIVND (reference sequence). This CDR3 reads CASSLLDRSSTEAFF. In DNA, the CDR3 is TGTGCCAGTAGTCTGTTGGACAGGTCTAGCACTGAAGCTTTCTTT.